These 19 T cell receptor beta chains were sequenced from one sample in a study of T cells in localized non-small cell lung cancer. Data came from immunoSEQ multiplex PCR; TCRdb stores just in-frame clones and leaves some out. The data hold 23,000 or so clones, with about 80% observed a single time. Source: PBMCs, taken before any cancer treatment. The origin of the receptors is a man aged 40 to 75 with stage II lung adenocarcinoma.

The gene calls are TRBV7-9 and TRBJ1-2, with 7 nucleotides matching TRBD1. J was trimmed by 6 bases and V by 5 bases; bases with no gene match: 9. Germline values: CDR1 SEHNR, CDR2 FQNEAQ (reference sequence). CDR3 length equals 14 residues. The CDR3 here is CASSQDTGENGYTF. As DNA, the CDR3 is TGTGCCAGCAGCCAAGACACAGGGGAGAATGGCTACACCTTC.

This chain joins TRBV5-1 and TRBJ2-7; the D gene could be TRBD1 or TRBD2 (5 bases each). The CDR3 contains 15 residues. Germline V gives CDR1 SGHRS, CDR2 YFSETQ. Deletions cut 8 bases from V and 2 bases from J, with 20 bases between. CDR3 sequence (DNA): TGCGCCAGTTCGGTCTTCCGGGACGGTGCCTACGAGCAGTACTTC. Translated: CASSVFRDGAYEQYF.

The chain recombines TRBV6-5 with TRBJ1-5; 7 bases map to TRBD1. The CDR3 consists of 14 residues. V was clipped by 5 bases and J by 5 bases; unmatched bases: 6. The V gene's germline CDR1 is MNHEY and CDR2 SVGAGI. CDR3 nucleotides: TGTGCCAGCAGTGGCACAGGGGTTGATCAGCCCCAGCATTTT. Translation gives CASSGTGVDQPQHF.

The chain recombines TRBV7-2 with TRBJ1-5, with D tentatively TRBD1 (6 bases). CDR3 length equals 13 residues. The germline V gene has CDR1 SGHTA and CDR2 FQGNSA. V lost 5 bases, J lost 5 bases, and 10 bases lay in between. CDR3 residues: CASSPDRHQPQHF. Written as DNA, the CDR3 is TGTGCCAGCAGCCCGGACAGACATCAGCCCCAGCATTTT.

The CDR3: CASSGQEVGNKPQHF. The DNA of the CDR3 is TGTGCCAGCAGCGGGCAGGAGGTGGGGAACAAGCCCCAGCATTTT. This chain uses TRBV28 with TRBJ1-5; no definite D call. The ends were cut back, 6 bases at V and 8 bases at J, with 20 bases in the middle. This CDR3 region has 15 residues. Germline V gives CDR1 MDHEN, CDR2 SYDVKM.

V and J are TRBV4-1 and TRBJ2-3; D tentatively fits TRBD1 or TRBD2 (6 bases each). The germline V gene has CDR1 MGHRA and CDR2 YSYEKL. This CDR3 has 16 amino acids. V was cut by 1 base and J by 3 bases, with 14 bases left in between. This chain's CDR3 is CASSQGAGGSTDTQYF. The CDR3 DNA sequence: TGCGCCAGCAGCCAAGGCGCCGGGGGCAGTACAGATACGCAGTATTTT.

The CDR3 DNA sequence: TGTGCTAGTGGTTTGGCCGGGGGTTGGCAGCCCCAGCATTTT. The encoded protein is CASGLAGGWQPQHF. The chain combines TRBV12-5 with TRBJ1-5; D may be TRBD1 (5 bases). The V gene's germline CDR1 is LGHNT and CDR2 FRNRAP. With 1 base removed from V and 7 bases from J, the gap between germline ends came to 11 bases. The CDR3 totals 14 residues.

V and J are TRBV18 and TRBJ1-1; 8 nucleotides line up with TRBD1. The V and J ends lost 4 bases and 1 base, in that order; junction bases with no gene match: 5. CDR1 and CDR2 (germline): KGHSH, LQKENI. The CDR3 contains 15 residues. The CDR3 DNA reads TGTGCCAGCTCACAAGGAGGACAGGGGAACACTGAAGCTTTCTTT. This translates into CASSQGGQGNTEAFF.

The V and J genes are TRBV5-1 and TRBJ2-7, with 12 bases lining up with TRBD2. Germline-derived CDR1 and CDR2 are SGHRS and YFSETQ. V trimming: 6 bases; J trimming: 4 bases; junction bases outside the gene matches: 8. CDR3 length equals 15 residues. The CDR3 here is CASTPLAGGPYEQYF. Written as DNA, the CDR3 is TGCGCCAGCACCCCTCTAGCGGGAGGGCCTTACGAGCAGTACTTC.

J is TRBJ1-2 and V is TRBV19; no firm D call. The CDR3 has 13 residues. CDR1 is LNHDA, CDR2 SQIVND, per germline (reference sequence). The V end lost 8 bases, the J end lost 0 bases, and 10 bases lay between the germline ends. DNA for the CDR3: TGTGCCAGTTCCTTCCGCTCTAACTATGGCTACACCTTC. Its translation is CASSFRSNYGYTF.

The genes are TRBV5-1 and TRBJ1-1; D perhaps matches TRBD1 (5 bases). There are 17 residues in the CDR3. The germline V gene has CDR1 SGHRS and CDR2 YFSETQ. With 7 bases removed from V and 0 bases from J, the gap between germline ends came to 22 bases. CDR3 DNA: TGCGCCAGCCGACGCATGGGGGAGGGTGATATGAACACTGAAGCTTTCTTT. Protein: CASRRMGEGDMNTEAFF. Using reference TRBV5-1 and TRBJ1-1 for the parts outside the CDR3, the full variable domain is KAGVTQTPRYLIKTRGQQVTLSCSPISGHRSVSWYQQTPGQGLQFLFEYFSETQRNKGNFPGRFSGRQFSNSRSEMNVSTLELGDSALYLCASRRMGEGDMNTEAFFGQGTRLTVV.

The chain has TRBV18 and TRBJ2-5; TRBD1 is a possible D gene (6 bases). Per the germline V gene, CDR1 is KGHSH and CDR2 is LQKENI. The CDR3 extends over 16 amino acids. The germline V and J ends were trimmed by 3 bases and 1 base, with 15 bases remaining between them. The CDR3 DNA sequence: TGTGCCAGCTCACCTCTCCATGGACAGATCCAAGAGACCCAGTACTTC. Residues: CASSPLHGQIQETQYF.

The J gene is TRBJ2-2, the V gene TRBV6-5, with D uncertain. V dropped 2 bases and J dropped 7 bases, with 5 bases sitting between them. The CDR3 totals 12 residues. Germline V gene sequence: CDR1 MNHEY, CDR2 SVGAGI. CDR3 coding DNA: TGTGCCAGCAGTTACGGCGGCGGGGAGCTGTTTTTT. Amino acids: CASSYGGGELFF.

The chain uses TRBV29-1 and TRBJ2-1, with 7 positions matching TRBD2. Germline V gene sequence: CDR1 SQVTM, CDR2 ANQGSEA. J was trimmed by 8 bases and V by 1 base; bases with no gene match: 14. This CDR3 contains 16 residues. CDR3 coding DNA: TGCAGCGTTGAAGCAAGTGACGGCGGGAGAAGGTATGAGCAGTTCTTC. Protein sequence: CSVEASDGGRRYEQFF.

The chain combines TRBV11-1 with TRBJ2-1; TRBD1 matches 8 bases. CDR3 length equals 15 residues. V lost 5 bases and J lost 5; bases outside the gene matches: 8. The germline V gene has CDR1 SGHAT and CDR2 FQDESV (reference sequence). In nucleotides, the CDR3 is TGTGCCAGCAGCCCCGGGGACAGGTTTAACAATGAGCAGTTCTTC. It translates to CASSPGDRFNNEQFF.

The rearrangement uses TRBV4-3 and TRBJ1-1; D unclear. The length of the CDR3 is 17 residues. V lost 0 bases to trimming and J lost 7 bases, with 21 bases between them. In germline, CDR1 is LGHNA, CDR2 YSLEER. The CDR3 DNA sequence: TGCGCCAGCAGCCAAGATTATGCTGGGTGGAGCCCGGTTGAAGCTTTCTTT. Its translation is CASSQDYAGWSPVEAFF.

The CDR3 bases are TGTGCCAGCAGCTTAACGGCTAGCGGGGGGAATGAGCAGTTCTTC. Its translation is CASSLTASGGNEQFF. The genes are TRBV11-2 and TRBJ2-1, with 11 bases aligning to TRBD2. CDR3 length: 15 residues. V shed 2 bases, J shed 7 bases, and the junction held 4 bases outside the gene matches. Germline assignment: CDR1 SGHAT and CDR2 FQNNGV. Full variable domain (remainder filled in from reference TRBV11-2 and TRBJ2-1): EAGVAQSPRYKIIEKRQSVAFWCNPISGHATLYWYQQILGQGPKLLIQFQNNGVVDDSQLPKDRFSAERLKGVDSTLKIQPAKLEDSAVYLCASSLTASGGNEQFFGPGTRLTVL.

This clone turned up a few times. The chain has TRBV7-8 and TRBJ2-3; tentative D call: TRBD2 (5 bases). This CDR3 comprises 14 residues. From germline, CDR1 is SGHVS and CDR2 FQNEAQ. The V and J ends lost 5 bases and 3 bases respectively, with 12 bases between them. The CDR3 bases are TGTGCCAGCAGCCCTAGCCGGACGACAGATACGCAGTATTTT. This gives the protein CASSPSRTTDTQYF.

The chain employs TRBV20-1 and TRBJ2-3, with D perhaps TRBD1 (6 bases). V was pared by 6 bases and J by 6 bases, with 10 bases between. CDR3 length: 11 amino acids. Germline-derived CDR1 and CDR2 are DFQATT and SNEGSKA (reference sequence). CDR3 DNA: TGCAGTGCGGGGACATTGGATACGCAGTATTTT. This encodes CSAGTLDTQYF.